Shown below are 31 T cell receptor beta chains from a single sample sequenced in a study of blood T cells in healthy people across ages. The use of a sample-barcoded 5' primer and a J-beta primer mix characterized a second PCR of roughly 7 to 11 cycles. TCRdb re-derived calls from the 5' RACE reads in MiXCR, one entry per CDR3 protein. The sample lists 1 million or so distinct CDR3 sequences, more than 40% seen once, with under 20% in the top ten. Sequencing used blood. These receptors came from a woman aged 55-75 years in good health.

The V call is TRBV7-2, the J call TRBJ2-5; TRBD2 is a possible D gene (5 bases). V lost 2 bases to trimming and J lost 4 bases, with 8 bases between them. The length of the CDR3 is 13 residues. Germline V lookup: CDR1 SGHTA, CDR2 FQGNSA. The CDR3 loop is CASSLTEGETQYF. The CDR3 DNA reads TGTGCCAGCAGCTTAACAGAGGGAGAGACCCAGTACTTC.

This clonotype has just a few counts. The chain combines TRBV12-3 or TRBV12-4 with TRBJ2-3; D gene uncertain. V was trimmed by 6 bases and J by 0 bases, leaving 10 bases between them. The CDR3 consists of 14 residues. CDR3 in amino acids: CASSHTPSTDTQYF. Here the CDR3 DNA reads TGTGCCAGCAGCCACACACCTAGCACAGATACGCAGTATTTT.

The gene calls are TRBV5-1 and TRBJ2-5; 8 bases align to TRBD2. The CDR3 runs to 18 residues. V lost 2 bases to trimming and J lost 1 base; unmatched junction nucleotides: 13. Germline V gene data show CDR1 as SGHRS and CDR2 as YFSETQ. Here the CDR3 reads CASSLGVEREPIQETQYF. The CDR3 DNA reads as TGCGCCAGCAGCTTAGGTGTCGAGCGGGAGCCCATCCAAGAGACCCAGTACTTC.

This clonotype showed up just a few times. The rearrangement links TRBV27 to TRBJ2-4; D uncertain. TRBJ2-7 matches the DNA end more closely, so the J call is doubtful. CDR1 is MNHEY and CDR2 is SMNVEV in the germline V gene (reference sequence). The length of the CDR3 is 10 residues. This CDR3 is CASSAYEQYF. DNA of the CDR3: TGTGCCAGCAGCGCCTACGAGCAGTACTTC.

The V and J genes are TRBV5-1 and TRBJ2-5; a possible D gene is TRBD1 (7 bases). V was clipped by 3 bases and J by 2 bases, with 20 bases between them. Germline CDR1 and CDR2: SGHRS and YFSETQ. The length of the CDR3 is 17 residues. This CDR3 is CASSWGDRPNEQETQYF. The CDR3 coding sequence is TGCGCCAGCAGCTGGGGGGACAGACCAAACGAACAAGAGACCCAGTACTTC.

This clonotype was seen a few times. CDR3 region: CASSWARRAAYNSPLHF. The DNA for the CDR3 is TGTGCCAGCAGTTGGGCACGCCGGGCCGCCTATAATTCACCCCTCCACTTT. V and J are TRBV27 and TRBJ1-6; D not resolved. Germline CDR1 is MNHEY and CDR2 is SMNVEV (reference sequence). V shed 4 bases and J shed 2 bases, with 15 bases lying between them. The CDR3 runs 17 residues.

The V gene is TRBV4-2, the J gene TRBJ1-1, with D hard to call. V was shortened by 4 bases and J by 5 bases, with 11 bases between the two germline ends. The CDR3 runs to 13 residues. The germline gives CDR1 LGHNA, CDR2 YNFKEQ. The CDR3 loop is CASSPLSATEAFF. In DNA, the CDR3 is TGTGCCAGCAGCCCCCTTTCTGCGACTGAAGCTTTCTTT.

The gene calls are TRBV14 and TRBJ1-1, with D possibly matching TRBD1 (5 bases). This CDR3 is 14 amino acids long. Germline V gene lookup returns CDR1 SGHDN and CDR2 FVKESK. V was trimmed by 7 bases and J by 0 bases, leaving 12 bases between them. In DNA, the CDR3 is TGTGCCAGCACCAGGGAGACCATGAACACTGAAGCTTTCTTT. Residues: CASTRETMNTEAFF.

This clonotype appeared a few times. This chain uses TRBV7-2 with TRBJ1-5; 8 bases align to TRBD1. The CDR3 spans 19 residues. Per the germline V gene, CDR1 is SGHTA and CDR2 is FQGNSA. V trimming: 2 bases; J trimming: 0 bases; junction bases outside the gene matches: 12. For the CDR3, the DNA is TGTGCCAGCAGCTTAATTTGGACAGGGCTGGGGTATAGCAATCAGCCCCAGCATTTT. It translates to CASSLIWTGLGYSNQPQHF.

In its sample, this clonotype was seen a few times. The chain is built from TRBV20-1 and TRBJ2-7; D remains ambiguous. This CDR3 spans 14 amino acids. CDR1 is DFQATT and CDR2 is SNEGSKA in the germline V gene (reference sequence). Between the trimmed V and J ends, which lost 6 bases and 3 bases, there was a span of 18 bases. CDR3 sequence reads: CSAQAQSRVYEQYF. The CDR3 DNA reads TGCAGTGCGCAAGCCCAGAGTAGGGTCTACGAGCAGTACTTC.

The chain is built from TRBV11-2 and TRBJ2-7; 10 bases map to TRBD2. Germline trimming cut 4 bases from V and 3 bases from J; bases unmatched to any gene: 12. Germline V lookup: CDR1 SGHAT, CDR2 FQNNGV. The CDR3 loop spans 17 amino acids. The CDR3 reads CASSSAGTSVPGYEQYF. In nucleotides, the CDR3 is TGTGCCAGCAGCTCCGCCGGGACTAGCGTCCCCGGCTACGAGCAGTACTTC.

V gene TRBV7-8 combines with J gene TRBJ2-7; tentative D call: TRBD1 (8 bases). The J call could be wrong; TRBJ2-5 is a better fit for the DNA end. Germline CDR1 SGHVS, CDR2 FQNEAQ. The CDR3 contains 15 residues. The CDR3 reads CASRPRQGREWTQYF. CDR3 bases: TGTGCCAGCAGGCCTAGACAGGGGCGGGAGTGGACCCAGTACTTC.

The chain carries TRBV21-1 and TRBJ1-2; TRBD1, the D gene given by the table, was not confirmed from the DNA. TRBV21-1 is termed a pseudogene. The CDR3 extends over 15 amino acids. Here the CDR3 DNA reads TGTGCCAGCAGCAAAGATCGACCCGGCTGGTATGGCTACACCTTC. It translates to CASSKDRPGWYGYTF.

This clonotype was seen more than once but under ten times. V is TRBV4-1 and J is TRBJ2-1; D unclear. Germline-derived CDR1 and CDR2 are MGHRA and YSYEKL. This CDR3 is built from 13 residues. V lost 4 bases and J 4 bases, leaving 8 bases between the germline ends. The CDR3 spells CASSPNVYNEQFF. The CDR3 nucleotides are TGCGCCAGCAGCCCTAACGTGTACAATGAGCAGTTCTTC.

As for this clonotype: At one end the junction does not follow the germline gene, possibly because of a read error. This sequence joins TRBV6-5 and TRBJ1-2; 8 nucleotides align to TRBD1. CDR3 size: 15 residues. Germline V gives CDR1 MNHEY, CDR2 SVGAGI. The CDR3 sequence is CASSRTGPENYGYTF. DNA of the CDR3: TGTGCCAGCAGTCGGACAGGGCCCGAAAACTACGGCTACACCTTC.

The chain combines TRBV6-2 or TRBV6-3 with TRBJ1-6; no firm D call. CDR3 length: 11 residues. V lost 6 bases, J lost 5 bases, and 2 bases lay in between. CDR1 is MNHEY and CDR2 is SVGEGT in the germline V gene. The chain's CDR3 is CASRDNSPLHF. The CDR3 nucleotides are TGTGCCAGCAGGGATAATTCACCCCTCCACTTT.

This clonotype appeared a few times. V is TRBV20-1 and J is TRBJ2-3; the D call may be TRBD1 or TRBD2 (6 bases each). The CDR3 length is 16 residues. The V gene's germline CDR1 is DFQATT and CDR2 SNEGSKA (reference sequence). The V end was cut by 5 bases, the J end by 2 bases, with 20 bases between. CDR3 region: CSALGRGRPPTDTQYF. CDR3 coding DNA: TGCAGTGCTCTTGGTAGGGGGAGGCCCCCCACAGATACGCAGTATTTT.

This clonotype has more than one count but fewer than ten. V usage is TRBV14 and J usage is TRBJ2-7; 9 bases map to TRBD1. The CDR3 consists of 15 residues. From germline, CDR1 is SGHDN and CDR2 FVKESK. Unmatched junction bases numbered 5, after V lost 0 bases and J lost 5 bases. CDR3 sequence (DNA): TGTGCCAGCAGCCAAGATTGGACAGGGGCGGACGAGCAGTACTTC. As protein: CASSQDWTGADEQYF.

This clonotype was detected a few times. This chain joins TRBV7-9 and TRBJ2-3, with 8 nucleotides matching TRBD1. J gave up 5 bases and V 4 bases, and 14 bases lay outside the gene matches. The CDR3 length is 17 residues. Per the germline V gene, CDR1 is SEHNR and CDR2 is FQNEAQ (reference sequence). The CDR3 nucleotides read TGTGCCAGCAGCTCCCGGGACAGGCTCAACACGGGAGATACGCAGTATTTT. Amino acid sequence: CASSSRDRLNTGDTQYF. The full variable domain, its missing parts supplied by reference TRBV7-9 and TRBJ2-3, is DTGVSQNPRHKITKRGQNVTFRCDPISEHNRLYWYRQTLGQGPEFLTYFQNEAQLEKSRLLSDRFSAERPKGSFSTLEIQRTEQGDSAMYLCASSSRDRLNTGDTQYFGPGTRLTVL.

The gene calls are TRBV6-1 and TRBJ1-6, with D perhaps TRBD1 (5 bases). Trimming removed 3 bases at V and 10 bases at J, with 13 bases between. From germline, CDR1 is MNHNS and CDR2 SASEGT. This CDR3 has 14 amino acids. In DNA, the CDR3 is TGTGCCAGCAGTGATGTCAGGGTTCGATCACCCCTCCACTTT. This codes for CASSDVRVRSPLHF.

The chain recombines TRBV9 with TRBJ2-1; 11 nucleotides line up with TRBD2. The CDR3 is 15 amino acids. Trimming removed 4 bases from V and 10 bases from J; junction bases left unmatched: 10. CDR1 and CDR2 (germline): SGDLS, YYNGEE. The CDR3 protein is CASSNTSGSSKEQFF. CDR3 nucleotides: TGTGCCAGCAGCAATACTAGCGGGAGCAGCAAGGAGCAGTTCTTC.

CDR3 in amino acids: CASSHPGYTEAFF. The CDR3 DNA sequence: TGTGCCAGCAGCCATCCGGGCTACACTGAAGCTTTCTTT. The chain uses TRBV14 and TRBJ1-1; no definite D call. This CDR3 spans 13 amino acids. Germline V gene sequence: CDR1 SGHDN, CDR2 FVKESK. V was trimmed by 3 bases and J by 3 bases, leaving 8 bases between them. Complete variable domain (other parts from reference TRBV14 and TRBJ1-1): EAGVTQFPSHSVIEKGQTVTLRCDPISGHDNLYWYRRVMGKEIKFLLHFVKESKQDESGMPNNRFLAERTGGTYSTLKVQPAELEDSGVYFCASSHPGYTEAFFGQGTRLTVV.

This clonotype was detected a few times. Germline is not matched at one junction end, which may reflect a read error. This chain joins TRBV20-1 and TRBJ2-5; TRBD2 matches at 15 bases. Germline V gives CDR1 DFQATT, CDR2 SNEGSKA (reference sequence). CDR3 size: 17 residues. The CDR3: CSAREWTSGRAIETQYF. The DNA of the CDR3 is TGCAGTGCCAGAGAGTGGACTAGCGGGAGGGCCATAGAGACCCAGTACTTC.

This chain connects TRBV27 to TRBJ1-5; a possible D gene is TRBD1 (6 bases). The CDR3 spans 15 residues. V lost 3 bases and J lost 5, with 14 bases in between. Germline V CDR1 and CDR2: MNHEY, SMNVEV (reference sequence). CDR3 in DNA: TGTGCCAGCAGTTTTTCACAGGGACCCTATCAGCCCCAGCATTTT. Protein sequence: CASSFSQGPYQPQHF.

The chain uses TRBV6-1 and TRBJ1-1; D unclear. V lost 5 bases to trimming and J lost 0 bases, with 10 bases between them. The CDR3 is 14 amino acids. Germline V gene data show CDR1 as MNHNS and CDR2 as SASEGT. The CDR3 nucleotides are TGTGCCAGCAGTACAAAAAGGGTGAACACTGAAGCTTTCTTT. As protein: CASSTKRVNTEAFF.

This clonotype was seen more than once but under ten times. DNA for the CDR3: TGTGCCAGCAGCATCTATGAGGCCGGCGATGAGCAGTTCTTC. Its translation: CASSIYEAGDEQFF. This chain connects TRBV2 to TRBJ2-1, with D uncertain. Germline V gene lookup returns CDR1 SNHLY and CDR2 FYNNEI. Trimming removed 6 bases at V and 8 bases at J, with 17 bases between. The CDR3 covers 14 residues.

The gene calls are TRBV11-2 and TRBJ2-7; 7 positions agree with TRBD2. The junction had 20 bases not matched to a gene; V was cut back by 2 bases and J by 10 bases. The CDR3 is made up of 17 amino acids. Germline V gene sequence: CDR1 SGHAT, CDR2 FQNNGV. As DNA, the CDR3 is TGTGCCAGCAGCTTACCCGTCGACCCAGGGTCGCGGGAGATCCAGTACTTC. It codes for CASSLPVDPGSREIQYF.

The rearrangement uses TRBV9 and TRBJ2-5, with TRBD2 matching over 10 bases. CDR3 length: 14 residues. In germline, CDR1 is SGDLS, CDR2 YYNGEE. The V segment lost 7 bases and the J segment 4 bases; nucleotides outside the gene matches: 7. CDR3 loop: CASGGLAGAETQYF. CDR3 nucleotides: TGTGCCAGCGGTGGGCTAGCGGGAGCAGAGACCCAGTACTTC. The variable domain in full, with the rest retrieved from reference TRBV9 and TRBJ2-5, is DSGVTQTPKHLITATGQRVTLRCSPRSGDLSVYWYQQSLDQGLQFLIQYYNGEERAKGNILERFSAQQFPDLHSELNLSSLELGDSALYFCASGGLAGAETQYFGPGTRLLVL.

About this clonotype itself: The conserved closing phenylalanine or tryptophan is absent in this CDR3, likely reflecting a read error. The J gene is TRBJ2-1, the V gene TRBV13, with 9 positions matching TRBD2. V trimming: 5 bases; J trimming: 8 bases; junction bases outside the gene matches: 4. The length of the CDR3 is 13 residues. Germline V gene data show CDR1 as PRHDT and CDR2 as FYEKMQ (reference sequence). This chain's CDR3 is CASSLRLADEQFL. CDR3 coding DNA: TGTGCCAGCAGCCTCAGACTAGCGGATGAGCAGTTCTTA.

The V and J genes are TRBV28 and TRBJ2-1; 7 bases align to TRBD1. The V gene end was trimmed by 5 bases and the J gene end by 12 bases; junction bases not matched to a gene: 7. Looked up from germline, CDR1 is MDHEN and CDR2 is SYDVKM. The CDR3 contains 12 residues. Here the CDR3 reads CASSTRQGVQFF. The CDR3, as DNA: TGTGCCAGCAGTACCCGACAGGGCGTGCAGTTCTTC.

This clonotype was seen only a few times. As DNA, the CDR3 is TGTGCCAGCAGCCCAATGACAGGGGGAGACACTGAAGCTTTCTTT. This gives the protein CASSPMTGGDTEAFF. The V call is TRBV3-1, the J call TRBJ1-1; 9 bases align to TRBD1. Germline V gene lookup returns CDR1 LGHDT and CDR2 YNNKEL (reference sequence). V lost 4 bases, J lost 3 bases, and 6 bases stayed unmatched. This CDR3 is 15 amino acids long.